The present entry profiles one TCR beta chain with its context. Its binding antigen is unknown. Within one base of it there is no much larger clone, and no base qualities were kept. This record belongs to a study of T cells after posttransplantation cyclophosphamide (dated by TCRdb to 2016 to 2017). In the study overall: Using TRB sequencing, the study followed how the T cell repertoire reconstituted after myeloablative bone marrow transplantation in which posttransplantation cyclophosphamide served as GVHD prophylaxis. TRB sequencing was performed on blood from all 35 or so PTCy patients with 1-year posttransplant specimens. Samples from 30 to 45 PTCy-treated patients and approximately 15 related bone marrow donors of those patients were subjected to antigen receptor sequencing. Up to roughly 3 additional blood samples from 2 to 5.2 years after transplant were also TRB-sequenced in 3 patients, as was pretransplant blood from a handful of patients. Because TRA and TRB clonality were tightly correlated in 8 or 9 samples, subsequent TCR analyses were focused on TRB only. Public TRB sequences were checked against a database of over 3,000 sequences associated with responses to pathogens, tumor antigens, self-antigens and alloantigens.

Genomic DNA was the input for TRB sequencing, which was run either with the immunoSEQ assay at survey resolution or with the hsTCRB kit. As for the original processing: The immunoSEQ software handled initial read processing, and the LymphoSeq R package was used for repertoire analyses. Clonality was computed as 1 minus normalized Shannon entropy; Gini coefficient was also calculated for each TRB dataset. To infer phenotypes in unsorted samples, TRB sequences from sorted subsets of the recipient or donor were mapped onto unsorted samples from the same recipient. TCRdb's version of the immuneACCESS table is confined to in-frame rearrangements and falls short of the full clone set. An unresolved V gene accounts for under half of the shortfall where checked; the remainder is of unknown origin. The DNA was the basis for D and trimming; V, J and clone size are from that table. This sample is represented by about 3,100 clones; around 78% of them were singletons. The top ten clones comprise approximately 21% of the sample.

Peripheral blood samples were provided by related bone marrow donors on the day of marrow donation. Peripheral blood and bone marrow mononuclear cells were isolated by Ficoll-Hypaque density centrifugation and cryopreserved. Sorting of CD4+ and CD8+ T cells, including naive and memory subsets, was performed by FACS on a FACSAria II. The CDR3 contains 15 residues, cysteine and phenylalanine counted. Of the read, only the CDR3 DNA is kept; its 45 bases are in frame from base 1. Unmatched junction bases come to 7, with V trimmed by 3 bases and J by 7 bases. CDR1 and CDR2, per the germline V gene, are MGHRA and YSYEKL. Study-level results and caveats: Across approximately 45 patients, recipient CMV seropositivity and CMV reactivation were highly associated with TRB clonality; PTCy diversity was similar to CNI/methotrexate controls. Donor-recipient similarity was low at 1-2 months but increased during the first year, and donor CD8+ memory clones often dominated later blood repertoires. The TRB repertoires of T cells infiltrating skin or the GI tract showed only limited overlap with the TRB repertoires found in blood.

This clonotype was obtained from a woman aged 55-70 years in good health, CMV-negative, and a related stem cell transplant donor. Recombination connected TRBV4-1 to TRBJ2-2, with 8 bases matching TRBD1. The sample consisted of memory CD8+ T cells sorted from blood. The DNA sequence is TGCGCCAGCAGCCACTATGGGACAGGCGGCGGGGAGCTGTTTTTT. Its protein is CASSHYGTGGGELFF.